This TCR beta chain comes out of a study of tumor-infiltrating lymphocytes in oesophageal squamous cell carcinoma (dated by TCRdb to the mid-2010s). By its share of the sample, this clonotype is medium-sized (0.01 to 0.1%). The specificity of this receptor is unknown. Qualities for individual bases were not recorded, and no much larger clone is one base off. Library construction relied on PCR. TCRdb records Illumina HiSeq 2000 as the sequencer. TCRdb reran the public reads through fastp at Q25 and MiXCR, keeping productive beta chains. Identical CDR3 protein sequences are pooled into one entry, listed with their most common genes and DNA. Counted in this sample were under 20,000 distinct CDR3 sequences; about two fifths of them appeared once. Roughly 7% of the sample belongs to the ten largest clones. From cysteine to phenylalanine, the CDR3 is 13 amino acids long. The entry retains the CDR3 DNA only, 39 bases that are in frame from base 1. V and J are truncated by 2 bases and 7 bases respectively, leaving an intervening sequence of 11 bases. CDR1 and CDR2, per the germline V gene (reference sequence), are SEHNR and FQNEAQ.

This sequence was found in a male donor with esophageal squamous cell carcinoma. The V and J segments used are TRBV7-9 and TRBJ1-1; the D gene lacks a confident call. Source material: blood. The DNA sequence reads TGTGCCAGCAGCTTACTTCTGGCAGTTGAAGCTTTCTTT. It specifies CASSLLLAVEAFF.